What follows are 19 T cell receptor beta chains derived from one specimen sequenced in a study of graft-versus-host responses after intestinal transplantation. No antigen is known for these receptors. Clones were read by immunoSEQ multiplex PCR, and TCRdb kept only the in-frame ones, dropping some. The top ten hold over 0.55% of the sample, which has about 100,000 clones, over 80% seen once. The material was unstimulated CD4+ T cells sorted from spleen or lymph node cells, obtained before transplant. The receptors were gathered from a human donor who was the organ donor for an intestinal transplant.

The rearrangement uses TRBV2 and TRBJ1-3, with unresolved D. V was cut by 5 bases and J by 0 bases, with 8 bases left in between. The CDR3 covers 14 residues. Germline V CDR1 and CDR2: SNHLY, FYNNEI. This chain's CDR3 is CASSPTNSGNTIYF. As DNA, the CDR3 is TGTGCCAGCAGTCCAACCAACTCTGGAAACACCATATATTTT.

This rearrangement joins TRBV5-6 to TRBJ2-2; D is possibly TRBD1 or TRBD2 (7 bases each). The CDR3 is made up of 17 amino acids. The V gene's germline CDR1 is SGHDT and CDR2 YYEEEE. The V and J ends lost 1 base and 5 bases respectively, with 18 bases between them. In nucleotides, the CDR3 is TGTGCCAGCAGCTTGATCCCGGGGAGGGGGCGAACCGGGGAGCTGTTTTTT. This encodes CASSLIPGRGRTGELFF.

Here the CDR3 reads CASSKAHVDSGGQVDYGYTF. CDR3 coding DNA: TGTGCCAGCAGCAAAGCTCATGTGGACTCAGGAGGACAGGTAGACTATGGCTACACCTTC. J is TRBJ1-2 and V is TRBV21-1; TRBD1 was called by the table and not checked on the DNA. TRBV21-1 is a pseudogene. The CDR3 spans 20 residues.

The chain employs TRBV5-1 and TRBJ1-5; D unresolved. Germline CDR1 SGHRS, CDR2 YFSETQ. V lost 4 bases and J 3 bases, leaving 8 bases between the germline ends. This CDR3 contains 13 residues. The CDR3 sequence: CASSTDNNQPQHF. The CDR3 nucleotides read TGCGCCAGCAGCACCGACAACAATCAGCCCCAGCATTTT. Using reference TRBV5-1 and TRBJ1-5 for the parts outside the CDR3, the full variable domain is KAGVTQTPRYLIKTRGQQVTLSCSPISGHRSVSWYQQTPGQGLQFLFEYFSETQRNKGNFPGRFSGRQFSNSRSEMNVSTLELGDSALYLCASSTDNNQPQHFGDGTRLSIL.

The chain links TRBV5-4 to TRBJ1-4, with D maybe TRBD1 (5 bases). The CDR3 runs to 14 residues. Trimming stripped 2 bases from V and 4 bases from J, with 9 bases between. CDR1 is SGHNT, CDR2 YYREEE, per germline (reference sequence). The CDR3 DNA sequence: TGTGCCAGCAGCTTTCAGGGCCGTAATGAAAAACTGTTTTTT. This encodes CASSFQGRNEKLFF.

This sequence joins TRBV18 and TRBJ2-7, with a possible D match to TRBD2 (5 bases). Per germline, CDR1 KGHSH and CDR2 LQKENI. V was trimmed by 3 bases and J by 2 bases, leaving 14 bases between them. The length of the CDR3 is 15 residues. The CDR3 DNA sequence: TGTGCCAGCTCACCTCCGGGAATCTCCGCCTACGAGCAGTACTTC. Its protein is CASSPPGISAYEQYF.

The chain carries TRBV2 and TRBJ1-2, with 12 nucleotides matching TRBD1. Germline CDR1 is SNHLY and CDR2 is FYNNEI. CDR3 size: 14 residues. The V segment lost 4 bases and the J segment 7 bases; nucleotides outside the gene matches: 4. Written as DNA, the CDR3 is TGTGCCAGCAGTGCGGGACAGGGGGCCGGTGGCTACACCTTC. Amino acids: CASSAGQGAGGYTF.

This clone is classed as medium-sized. The chain joins TRBV7-9 to TRBJ1-4; 8 positions match TRBD1. The CDR3 contains 14 residues. Losses at the gene ends were 1 base for V and 10 bases for J; bases not matched to a gene: 5. Germline assignment: CDR1 SEHNR and CDR2 FQNEAQ (reference sequence). Here the CDR3 DNA reads TGTGCCAGCAGCTTAGGGACAGGGAACGGAAAACTGTTTTTT. Translated: CASSLGTGNGKLFF. Based on the CDR3 plus reference TRBV7-9 and TRBJ1-4, the full variable domain is DTGVSQNPRHKITKRGQNVTFRCDPISEHNRLYWYRQTLGQGPEFLTYFQNEAQLEKSRLLSDRFSAERPKGSFSTLEIQRTEQGDSAMYLCASSLGTGNGKLFFGSGTQLSVL.

This chain connects TRBV6-6 to TRBJ1-2; no firm D call. V dropped 2 bases and J dropped 7 bases, with 17 bases sitting between them. Looked up from germline, CDR1 is MNHNY and CDR2 is SVGAGI (reference sequence). This CDR3 comprises 15 residues. In DNA form, the CDR3 reads TGTGCCAGCAGTTACCCGCGAGGTCGTGACGGTGGCTACACCTTC. Translating gives CASSYPRGRDGGYTF.

This chain connects TRBV11-2 to TRBJ2-1; D is ambiguous. The germline V gene has CDR1 SGHAT and CDR2 FQNNGV. The CDR3 length is 15 residues. V was pared by 2 bases and J by 1 base, with 9 bases between. CDR3 in amino acids: CASSLQYKSYNEQFF. CDR3 bases: TGTGCCAGCAGCTTACAGTACAAGTCCTACAATGAGCAGTTCTTC.

The chain is built from TRBV7-6 and TRBJ1-5; D is perhaps TRBD1 (5 bases). V lost 1 base and J lost 1, with 20 bases in between. Germline V gene data show CDR1 as SGHVS and CDR2 as FNYEAQ. The CDR3 totals 19 residues. DNA for the CDR3: TGTGCCAGCAGCTTAGTGCAGCAGGGAACCCCTATGAGCAATCAGCCCCAGCATTTT. It yields the protein CASSLVQQGTPMSNQPQHF.

This CDR3 is CASSLEMGPPLHF. In DNA form, the CDR3 reads TGTGCCAGCAGCTTAGAGATGGGGCCACCCCTCCACTTT. The chain uses TRBV7-2 and TRBJ1-6, with D possibly being TRBD1 (5 bases). Germline V gives CDR1 SGHTA, CDR2 FQGNSA. The germline V and J ends were trimmed by 1 base and 11 bases, with 9 bases remaining between them. CDR3 length: 13 residues.

This clone was observed a handful of times. The chain joins TRBV2 to TRBJ1-4, with TRBD1 matching over 11 bases. The CDR3 totals 14 residues. Germline V gene data show CDR1 as SNHLY and CDR2 as FYNNEI. After removal of 8 bases from V and 5 bases from J, the junction contained 4 bases not matched to a gene. CDR3 region: CASCWDRGNEKLFF. CDR3 sequence (DNA): TGTGCCAGCTGCTGGGACAGGGGGAATGAAAAACTGTTTTTT.

The chain combines TRBV5-5 with TRBJ1-5; D might be TRBD1 (6 bases). Trimming pared 3 bases from V and 1 base from J, leaving 14 bases between. Germline V gives CDR1 SGHKS, CDR2 YYEKEE (reference sequence). The CDR3 has 16 residues. CDR3 coding DNA: TGTGCCAGCAGCTACAGCGGGGGCCCCAGCAATCAGCCCCAGCATTTT. Its protein is CASSYSGGPSNQPQHF.

Here the CDR3 DNA reads TGCGCCAGCAGTACGGGACAGTATTCACCCCTCCACTTT. Amino acids: CASSTGQYSPLHF. The V call is TRBV10-2, the J call TRBJ1-6, with 7 bases identical to TRBD1. The junction had 3 bases not matched to a gene; V was cut back by 5 bases and J by 8 bases. Germline assignment: CDR1 WSHSY and CDR2 SAAADI. There are 13 residues in the CDR3.

This chain connects TRBV7-9 to TRBJ1-4, with 9 bases identical to TRBD1. Germline values: CDR1 SEHNR, CDR2 FQNEAQ (reference sequence). The CDR3 has 15 amino acids. The V and J ends lost 4 bases and 8 bases, in that order; junction bases with no gene match: 8. DNA of the CDR3: TGTGCCAGCAGCTCAACGTCGGGACAGGGAGAAAAACTGTTTTTT. This sequence encodes CASSSTSGQGEKLFF.

The gene calls are TRBV2 and TRBJ1-2; a possible D gene is TRBD1 (5 bases). The germline V gene has CDR1 SNHLY and CDR2 FYNNEI. The CDR3 is made up of 12 amino acids. V lost 2 bases and J lost 6, with 7 bases in between. CDR3 amino acids: CASSEQGDGYTF. The CDR3 DNA follows: TGTGCCAGCAGTGAACAGGGCGATGGCTACACCTTC.

This chain connects TRBV6-1 to TRBJ2-3; D unclear. The germline gives CDR1 MNHNS, CDR2 SASEGT. Trimming took 3 bases from V and 8 from J, leaving 15 bases between them. The CDR3 extends over 14 amino acids. CDR3 DNA: TGTGCCAGCAGTGAGGTTGGACCCCCCGGTACGCAGTATTTT. Translation: CASSEVGPPGTQYF.

J is TRBJ2-5 and V is TRBV6-5; perhaps TRBD1 as D (6 bases). The V end lost 5 bases, the J end lost 3 bases, and 7 bases lay between the germline ends. The CDR3 contains 12 residues. Germline CDR1 MNHEY, CDR2 SVGAGI. DNA of the CDR3: TGTGCCAGCAGTAGGGGGAAAGAGACCCAGTACTTC. This codes for CASSRGKETQYF.